Presented here are 15 T cell receptor beta chains from one specimen sequenced in a study of blood T cell repertoires in COVID-19. The data were produced by immunoSEQ multiplex PCR, yet TCRdb's version contains in-frame clones alone and is incomplete. The profile shows hundreds of thousands of clones, 85% to 90% of them singletons. The sample taken for sequencing was PBMCs or T cells enriched from blood (not recorded which). The receptors derive from a woman in her late teens or twenties who had recovered from COVID-19.

The CDR3 is CASSHDYRGRTEAFF. CDR3 coding DNA: TGTGCCAGCAGCCACGATTACAGGGGGCGAACTGAAGCTTTCTTT. The chain has TRBV4-2 and TRBJ1-1; 9 bases align to TRBD1. V was clipped by 3 bases and J by 5 bases; unmatched bases: 7. Germline values: CDR1 LGHNA, CDR2 YNFKEQ. The CDR3 runs 15 residues.

This clone has only a few counts. The chain couples TRBV4-1 to TRBJ1-1, with 9 bases lining up with TRBD1. The CDR3 runs to 15 residues. With V trimmed by 4 bases and J by 1 base, 4 bases remained unmatched. The germline CDR1 and CDR2 sequences are MGHRA and YSYEKL. The CDR3 bases are TGCGCCAGCAGCCTGGGACAGGGAACGAACACTGAAGCTTTCTTT. It is translated as CASSLGQGTNTEAFF.

J is TRBJ1-5 and V is TRBV11-3; 10 bases match TRBD1. The CDR3 length is 18 residues. The trim removed 1 base at V and 5 bases at J, leaving 11 bases unmatched. Germline-derived CDR1 and CDR2 are SGHNT and YENEEA. As DNA, the CDR3 is TGTGCCAGCAGCTTAGCCCAGCGGGACAGGGGAAAGTATCAGCCCCAGCATTTT. It is translated as CASSLAQRDRGKYQPQHF.

The chain has TRBV19 and TRBJ1-3; no clear D. Trimming cost V 0 bases and J 0 bases, with 6 bases left between them. The CDR3 covers 15 residues. Germline assignment: CDR1 LNHDA and CDR2 SQIVND (reference sequence). This CDR3 reads CASSIDASSGNTIYF. The DNA of the CDR3 is TGTGCCAGTAGTATAGACGCGAGCTCTGGAAACACCATATATTTT.

This clone was counted once. The rearrangement links TRBV3-1 (or the pseudogene TRBV3-2) to TRBJ1-5; 7 bases map to TRBD1. Germline CDR1 and CDR2: LGHDT and YNNKEL (reference sequence). The CDR3 is 16 amino acids. V lost 3 bases, J lost 0 bases, and 5 bases stayed unmatched. DNA of the CDR3: TGTGCCAGCAGCCAGGGGACAGCCCATAGCAATCAGCCCCAGCATTTT. Translating gives CASSQGTAHSNQPQHF.

This clone was counted a single time. J is TRBJ1-1 and V is TRBV24-1; 8 positions match TRBD1. The CDR3 extends over 15 amino acids. Germline-derived CDR1 and CDR2 are KGHDR and SFDVKD. V was pared by 6 bases and J by 1 base, with 6 bases of the junction left unmatched. CDR3: CATSQGAVPNTEAFF. In nucleotides, the CDR3 is TGTGCCACCAGTCAGGGGGCTGTGCCGAACACTGAAGCTTTCTTT.

The chain has TRBV4-1 and TRBJ1-6, with 7 bases aligning to TRBD1. Germline-derived CDR1 and CDR2 are MGHRA and YSYEKL. The CDR3 covers 18 residues. Germline trimming cut 0 bases from V and 8 bases from J; bases unmatched to any gene: 13. CDR3 DNA sequence: TGCGCCAGCAGCCAAGATGCGTCTGTACAGGGGAGGTATTCACCCCTCCACTTT. This codes for CASSQDASVQGRYSPLHF.

This sequence joins TRBV19 and TRBJ2-1, with a weak D call TRBD1 (6 bases). Germline CDR1 LNHDA, CDR2 SQIVND (reference sequence). The CDR3 consists of 15 residues. V lost 2 bases, J lost 6 bases, and 14 bases lay in between. The CDR3 DNA is TGTGCCAGTAGTATATACAGGGTTGGCGGCAATGAGCAGTTCTTC. Translated, it gives CASSIYRVGGNEQFF.

This chain links TRBV11-2 with TRBJ2-7, with a possible D match to TRBD1 (6 bases). The CDR3 extends over 14 amino acids. Trimming pared 6 bases from V and 3 bases from J, leaving 15 bases between. Germline V lookup: CDR1 SGHAT, CDR2 FQNNGV. In DNA form, the CDR3 reads TGTGCCAGCAGTTCAGGGCAGGGGTACTACGAGCAGTACTTC. Its protein product is CASSSGQGYYEQYF. The full variable domain, completed using reference TRBV11-2 and TRBJ2-7, is EAGVAQSPRYKIIEKRQSVAFWCNPISGHATLYWYQQILGQGPKLLIQFQNNGVVDDSQLPKDRFSAERLKGVDSTLKIQPAKLEDSAVYLCASSSGQGYYEQYFGPGTRLTVT.

The chain links TRBV7-9 to TRBJ1-6; 8 bases are shared with TRBD1. V lost 6 bases to trimming and J lost 8 bases; unmatched junction nucleotides: 12. Germline V gene data show CDR1 as SEHNR and CDR2 as FQNEAQ (reference sequence). This CDR3 has 16 residues. Here the CDR3 reads CASSLDRVIKDSPLHF. The CDR3 nucleotides read TGTGCCAGCAGTTTGGACAGGGTGATTAAGGATTCACCCCTCCACTTT.

The chain uses TRBV5-1 and TRBJ1-1, with 7 bases lining up with TRBD1. There are 14 residues in the CDR3. From germline, CDR1 is SGHRS and CDR2 YFSETQ. V shed 3 bases, J shed 4 bases, and the junction held 6 bases outside the gene matches. The DNA of the CDR3 is TGCGCCAGCAGCTGGGGGACAGAGGGCACTGAAGCTTTCTTT. Protein: CASSWGTEGTEAFF.

This chain uses TRBV7-2 with TRBJ1-1; no firm D call. V shed 3 bases and J shed 1 base, with 12 bases lying between them. The germline CDR1 and CDR2 sequences are SGHTA and FQGNSA. The length of the CDR3 is 15 residues. The DNA for the CDR3 is TGTGCCAGCAGCTTCGTGACTCTCTGGAACACTGAAGCTTTCTTT. This gives the protein CASSFVTLWNTEAFF.

V is TRBV27 and J is TRBJ1-1; a possible D gene is TRBD1 (6 bases). The CDR3 runs 14 residues. Trimming removed 3 bases from V and 5 bases from J, with 13 bases in between. Germline assignment: CDR1 MNHEY and CDR2 SMNVEV (reference sequence). The CDR3 here is CASSFGRGETEAFF. CDR3 in DNA: TGTGCCAGCAGTTTCGGCAGGGGCGAAACTGAAGCTTTCTTT.

The chain uses TRBV27 and TRBJ2-3, with D perhaps TRBD2 (6 bases). This CDR3 has 15 residues. Germline values: CDR1 MNHEY, CDR2 SMNVEV (reference sequence). V was pared by 6 bases and J by 3 bases, with 16 bases between. This chain's CDR3 is CASSSWGVGTDTQYF. CDR3 nucleotide sequence: TGTGCCAGCAGCTCGTGGGGGGTTGGTACAGATACGCAGTATTTT.

This clone occurred once. The CDR3 is CAISERGSTNEKLFF. The CDR3 DNA reads TGTGCCATCAGTGAGAGGGGATCAACTAATGAAAAACTGTTTTTT. The genes are TRBV10-3 and TRBJ1-4, with D possibly TRBD1 on 5 matching bases. Trimming stripped 2 bases from V and 0 bases from J, with 7 bases between. CDR3 size: 15 residues. Germline CDR1 and CDR2: ENHRY and SYGVKD.